The 13 T cell receptor beta chains given below trace back to one sample, sequenced in a study of OX40 agonist ivuxolimab in advanced cancers. Profiled with immunoSEQ multiplex PCR; TCRdb holds only in-frame clones, not every one. Of some 70,000 clones detected, 83% appear once; the ten largest clones hold approximately 2.3%. The sequencing used CD4+ or CD8+ T cells sorted from blood, collected in a trial of the OX40 agonist ivuxolimab. The origin of the receptors is an adult with an advanced solid tumor such as melanoma, head and neck, liver or kidney cancer.

This chain links TRBV27 with TRBJ2-3; D is perhaps TRBD2 (5 bases). Trimming shortened V by 0 bases and J by 5 bases, and 12 bases separated the two germline ends. Germline-derived CDR1 and CDR2 are MNHEY and SMNVEV (reference sequence). This CDR3 is 15 amino acids long. The CDR3 coding sequence is TGTGCCAGCAGTTTATCTGGCGGGCCCCAAGATACGCAGTATTTT. It translates to CASSLSGGPQDTQYF.

The gene calls are TRBV11-2 and TRBJ1-2, with D possibly TRBD1 on 6 matching bases. Looked up from germline, CDR1 is SGHAT and CDR2 is FQNNGV. V was shortened by 4 bases and J by 4 bases, with 10 bases between the two germline ends. The CDR3 covers 13 residues. This chain's CDR3 is CASSSGQTYGYTF. The CDR3 DNA is TGTGCCAGCAGCTCAGGACAGACCTATGGCTACACCTTC.

V and J are TRBV7-8 and TRBJ2-1; D is possibly TRBD2 (6 bases). The V gene's germline CDR1 is SGHVS and CDR2 FQNEAQ. Between the trimmed V and J ends, which lost 1 base and 4 bases, there was a span of 14 bases. CDR3 length: 16 amino acids. The DNA for the CDR3 is TGTGCCAGCAGCTTAGTAGTGGGAGGCCAATACAATGAGCAGTTCTTC. This gives the protein CASSLVVGGQYNEQFF.

J is TRBJ1-2 and V is TRBV7-2; no firm D call. Per germline, CDR1 SGHTA and CDR2 FQGNSA. This CDR3 has 16 residues. V gave up 2 bases and J gave up 2 bases, with 15 bases separating them. Here the CDR3 DNA reads TGTGCCAGCAGCTTACCCACCCGGGCAGTGAACTATGGCTACACCTTC. Encoded protein: CASSLPTRAVNYGYTF.

This clone turned up a few times. This chain uses TRBV4-2 with TRBJ2-2; D remains ambiguous. Trimming pared 1 base from V and 7 bases from J, leaving 10 bases between. The CDR3 length is 14 residues. Germline assignment: CDR1 LGHNA and CDR2 YNFKEQ. This chain's CDR3 is CASSQVVQNGELFF. The CDR3 nucleotides are TGTGCCAGCAGCCAAGTAGTGCAGAACGGGGAGCTGTTTTTT.

The V and J genes are TRBV10-3 and TRBJ2-2; a weak D match, TRBD2 (5 bases). Germline CDR1 and CDR2: ENHRY and SYGVKD. Trimming stripped 4 bases from V and 1 base from J, with 10 bases between. There are 15 residues in the CDR3. Written as DNA, the CDR3 is TGTGCCATCAGTGCCCTACTAGGGAACACCGGGGAGCTGTTTTTT. Translating it yields CAISALLGNTGELFF.

J is TRBJ2-7 and V is TRBV10-1, with D possibly matching TRBD2 (5 bases). Trimming took 5 bases from V and 7 from J, leaving 15 bases between them. Germline assignment: CDR1 WNHNN and CDR2 SYGVQD (reference sequence). The CDR3 totals 13 residues. DNA of the CDR3: TGCGCCAGCAGTTCAGCGGCGTCCTGGGAGCAGTACTTC. Protein sequence: CASSSAASWEQYF.

The chain employs TRBV11-2 and TRBJ2-3; weak D call: TRBD2 (5 bases). CDR1 SGHAT and CDR2 FQNNGV come from the germline V gene. V gave up 1 base and J gave up 1 base, with 21 bases separating them. The CDR3 loop spans 19 amino acids. Here the CDR3 DNA reads TGTGCCAGCAGCTTAGTTTTCAGTCTGTCAGGACTCCGCACAGATACGCAGTATTTT. This translates into CASSLVFSLSGLRTDTQYF.

The chain is built from TRBV18 and TRBJ1-1, with 7 positions matching TRBD1. With V trimmed by 1 base and J by 0 bases, 8 bases remained unmatched. Germline V gives CDR1 KGHSH, CDR2 LQKENI. The CDR3 extends over 17 amino acids. This CDR3 reads CASSPLLSGGVNTEAFF. Written as DNA, the CDR3 is TGTGCCAGCTCACCACTGTTGTCAGGGGGAGTGAACACTGAAGCTTTCTTT.

The chain employs TRBV21-1 and TRBJ2-4; TRBD1 reflects the table's D call only, with no check against the DNA. TRBV21-1 corresponds to a pseudogene. The CDR3 loop spans 18 amino acids. CDR3 sequence: CASSKVPQGPLAKNIQYF. In DNA, the CDR3 is TGTGCCAGCAGCAAAGTACCACAGGGACCACTAGCCAAAAACATTCAGTACTTC.

The chain has TRBV28 and TRBJ2-3, with D possibly TRBD1 on 6 matching bases. This CDR3 contains 15 residues. From germline, CDR1 is MDHEN and CDR2 SYDVKM. V was clipped by 4 bases and J by 2 bases, with 13 bases between them. CDR3 nucleotide sequence: TGTGCCAGCAGTTCCCCTGGACAGCCCACAGATACGCAGTATTTT. Translated: CASSSPGQPTDTQYF.

Note on this clone: The junction does not match germline at one end; this may be a read error. This chain connects TRBV6-4 to TRBJ1-5; unclear D gene. This CDR3 has 15 amino acids. In germline, CDR1 is MRHNA, CDR2 SNTAGT. The CDR3 bases are TGTGCCAGTAGTGTGAATGGGGAAGGGTCTCAGCCCCAGCATTTT. It translates to CASSVNGEGSQPQHF.

The rearrangement links TRBV5-1 to TRBJ1-2, with a tentative D call TRBD1 (5 bases). V was trimmed by 0 bases and J by 8 bases, leaving 11 bases between them. CDR3 length: 13 residues. From germline, CDR1 is SGHRS and CDR2 YFSETQ. The DNA for the CDR3 is TGCGCCAGCAGCTTGGATGTCGGGGGAGGCTACACCTTC. Its protein product is CASSLDVGGGYTF.